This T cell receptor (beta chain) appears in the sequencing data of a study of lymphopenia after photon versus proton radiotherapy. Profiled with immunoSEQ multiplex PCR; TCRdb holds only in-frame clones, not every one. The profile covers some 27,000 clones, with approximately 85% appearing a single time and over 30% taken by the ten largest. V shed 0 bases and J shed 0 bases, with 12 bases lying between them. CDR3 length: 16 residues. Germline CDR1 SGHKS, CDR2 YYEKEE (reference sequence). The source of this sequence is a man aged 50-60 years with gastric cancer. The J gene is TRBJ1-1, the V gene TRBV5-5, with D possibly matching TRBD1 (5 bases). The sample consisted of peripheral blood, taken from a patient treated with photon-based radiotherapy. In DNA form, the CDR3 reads TGTGCCAGCAGCTTGGCCCCTGAGGGGATGAACACTGAAGCTTTCTTT. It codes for CASSLAPEGMNTEAFF. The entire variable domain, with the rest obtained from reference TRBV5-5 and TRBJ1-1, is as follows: DAGVTQSPTHLIKTRGQQVTLRCSPISGHKSVSWYQQVLGQGPQFIFQYYEKEERGRGNFPDRFSARQFPNYSSELNVNALLLGDSALYLCASSLAPEGMNTEAFFGQGTRLTVV.